These T cell receptor beta chains were read from a single sample in a study of patients and donors after allogeneic stem cell transplantation. Via MiXCR, TCRdb re-called the RT-PCR reads, giving one row per CDR3 protein. The data show 84,000 or so distinct CDR3 sequences, 48% seen once. Specimen: blood, either unsorted or a sorted T cell fraction (not recorded which). The receptors come from a human donor who was either an allogeneic HSCT recipient or a stem cell or donor lymphocyte infusion donor (not recorded which). It is not recorded whose cells these are; they may come from a transplant donor. CDR3s include the opening cysteine and the closing phenylalanine or tryptophan. Fields, in order: V gene, D gene, J gene, clone size, CDR3 length, CDR3 protein, CDR3 DNA. D genes are given only for firm matches. For some rows the clone size is stated as once, few or many, or as a class when expanded; others skip it.

>TRBV29-1|.|TRBJ2-2|.|14
CSEQSMFNTGELFF
TGTAGTGAGCAGAGTATGTTTAACACCGGGGAGCTGTTTTTT
>TRBV6-2/TRBV6-3|.|TRBJ1-2|.|13
CASSYSTGNGYTF
TGTGCCAGCAGTTACTCGACCGGGAATGGCTACACCTTC
>TRBV27|.|TRBJ2-1|.|11
CASSLGNEQFF
TGTGCCAGCAGTTTAGGCAATGAGCAGTTCTTC
>TRBV9|.|TRBJ1-1|few|15
CASSRGLRGDTEAFF
TGTGCCAGCTCGCGGGGGCTAAGAGGGGACACTGAAGCTTTCTTT
>TRBV19|.|TRBJ1-1|.|16
CASSLGGPGTATEAFF
TGTGCCAGTAGTCTAGGGGGTCCGGGGACTGCCACTGAAGCTTTCTTT
>TRBV12-3/TRBV12-4|TRBD1|TRBJ1-4|few|16
CASSPWDRVTNEKLFF
TGTGCCAGCAGTCCATGGGACAGGGTAACTAATGAAAAACTGTTTTTT
>TRBV9|.|TRBJ1-2|.|15
CASSPSGTGNYGYTF
TGTGCCAGCAGCCCTTCCGGGACGGGGAACTATGGCTACACCTTC
>TRBV28|TRBD1|TRBJ1-1|.|16
CASDHGQGTLNTEAFF
TGTGCCAGCGATCATGGACAGGGGACCTTGAACACTGAAGCTTTCTTT
>TRBV7-9|TRBD1|TRBJ1-2|.|15
CASSLAWDSNYGYTF
TGTGCCAGCAGCTTAGCTTGGGACAGTAACTATGGCTACACCTTC
>TRBV7-9|.|TRBJ1-1|few|14
CASSYQEGDTEAFF
TGTGCCAGCAGTTATCAAGAGGGGGACACTGAAGCTTTCTTT
>TRBV7-8|TRBD1|TRBJ2-3|.|13
CASSSRQGLRQYF
TGTGCCAGCAGCTCGAGACAGGGGTTGAGGCAGTATTTT
>TRBV12-3/TRBV12-4|TRBD1|TRBJ1-4|.|14
CASRYRDSNEKLFF
TGTGCCAGCAGATACCGGGACAGCAATGAAAAACTGTTTTTT
>TRBV28|.|TRBJ1-1|.|15
CASRMTETANTEAFF
TGTGCCAGCAGGATGACCGAGACAGCGAACACTGAAGCTTTCTTT
>TRBV4-1|.|TRBJ2-1|few|15
CASSQKGSSYNEQFF
TGCGCCAGCAGCCAAAAGGGAAGCTCCTACAATGAGCAGTTCTTC
>TRBV12-3/TRBV12-4|.|TRBJ1-2|few|15
CASSLMRRAGSGYTF
TGTGCCAGCAGTTTAATGCGGCGGGCTGGCTCTGGCTACACCTTC
>TRBV7-9|.|TRBJ1-2|few|13
CASSFTGVGGYTF
TGTGCCAGCAGCTTTACTGGGGTCGGCGGCTACACCTTC
>TRBV28|.|TRBJ1-5|few|14
CASSLGQYNQPQHF
TGTGCCAGCAGTTTAGGACAGTACAATCAGCCCCAGCATTTT
>TRBV20-1|.|TRBJ1-2|.|14
CSARGRLSNYAYTF
TGCAGTGCCAGGGGACGGCTATCTAACTATGCCTACACCTTC
>TRBV7-2|TRBD1|TRBJ2-5|.|17
CASSSVRTTGRQETQYF
TGTGCCAGCAGCTCAGTCCGAACGACAGGGCGTCAAGAGACCCAGTACTTC
>TRBV4-3|TRBD1|TRBJ2-5|.|15
CASSQDRGSLETQYF
TGCGCCAGCAGCCAGGACAGGGGTAGCCTGGAGACCCAGTACTTC
>TRBV5-1|.|TRBJ2-5|once|13
CASKLRSGETQYF
TGCGCCAGCAAGCTTCGGAGCGGGGAGACCCAGTACTTC
>TRBV7-9|TRBD1|TRBJ1-1|few|13
CASSKHSTGYTFF
TGTGCCAGCAGCAAACATTCGACAGGGTATACTTTCTTT
>TRBV7-9|TRBD2|TRBJ2-7|once|16
CASSKTSGISSYEQYF
TGTGCCAGCAGCAAGACTAGCGGGATTAGCTCCTACGAGCAGTACTTC
>TRBV29-1|.|TRBJ1-2|.|14
CSVGPGPLDYGYTF
TGCAGCGTGGGGCCGGGCCCCCTGGACTATGGCTACACCTTC
>TRBV9|TRBD2|TRBJ2-1|.|19
CASSPGTSGRVRSYNEQFF
TGTGCCAGCAGCCCAGGGACTAGCGGGAGGGTCCGGTCCTACAATGAGCAGTTCTTC
>TRBV4-1|TRBD1|TRBJ2-2|.|18
CASSQERGRPGDTGELFF
TGCGCCAGCAGCCAAGAGAGGGGGCGCCCCGGCGACACCGGGGAGCTGTTTTTT
>TRBV28|.|TRBJ1-2|.|14
CASTAYQGMDGYTF
TGTGCCAGTACAGCCTACCAGGGGATGGATGGCTACACCTTC